The 16 T cell receptor beta chains given below trace back to one sample, sequenced in a study of PD-L1 blockade in urothelial cancer. This table comes from immunoSEQ multiplex PCR, and its TCRdb copy is limited to in-frame clones, with some not included. The sample holds 60,000 to 85,000 clones, 87% seen once. The source material was PBMCs, sampled around atezolizumab (anti-PD-L1) treatment. The receptors here all came from a woman between 70 and 85 years old with urothelial cancer.

The rearrangement links TRBV18 to TRBJ2-1, with 8 bases lining up with TRBD1. The trim removed 6 bases at V and 9 bases at J, leaving 4 bases unmatched. The CDR3 spans 12 residues. Germline loops: CDR1 KGHSH, CDR2 LQKENI. For the CDR3, the DNA is TGTGCCAGCTCCCGACAGGGGAGTGAGCAGTTCTTC. Translation: CASSRQGSEQFF.

The chain uses TRBV5-4 and TRBJ2-1; TRBD2 aligns across 10 bases. In germline, CDR1 is SGHNT, CDR2 YYREEE (reference sequence). After removal of 1 base from V and 5 bases from J, the junction contained 3 bases not matched to a gene. This CDR3 is 15 amino acids long. DNA for the CDR3: TGTGCCAGCAGCTTGAGACTAGCGGGTCACAATGAGCAGTTCTTC. It specifies CASSLRLAGHNEQFF.

This chain connects TRBV6-5 to TRBJ2-5; D is uncertain. The V end was cut by 5 bases, the J end by 1 base, with 8 bases between. Germline V lookup: CDR1 MNHEY, CDR2 SVGAGI. The CDR3 is 13 amino acids. This chain's CDR3 is CASSPQFQETQYF. CDR3 in DNA: TGTGCCAGCAGTCCACAATTCCAAGAGACCCAGTACTTC.

This sequence joins TRBV4-2 and TRBJ2-3; D perhaps matches TRBD2 (6 bases). The germline V gene encodes CDR1 LGHNA and CDR2 YNFKEQ. Trimming cost V 2 bases and J 4 bases, with 10 bases left between them. The CDR3 loop spans 14 amino acids. The CDR3 is CASSQTGVADTQYF. The CDR3 DNA reads as TGTGCCAGCAGCCAAACGGGGGTAGCAGATACGCAGTATTTT.

This clone was observed a single time. J is TRBJ1-4 and V is TRBV9; 8 nucleotides match TRBD1. Trimming at V came to 4 bases and at J to 5 bases, leaving 7 bases not matched to a gene. The CDR3 runs to 15 residues. Germline CDR1 is SGDLS and CDR2 is YYNGEE. CDR3 in amino acids: CASSPWTGMNEKLFF. The CDR3 nucleotides read TGTGCCAGCAGCCCCTGGACAGGGATGAATGAAAAACTGTTTTTT.

The rearrangement links TRBV5-1 to TRBJ1-1, with D possibly being TRBD1 (5 bases). The CDR3 has 14 residues. CDR1 and CDR2 (germline): SGHRS, YFSETQ. Trimming removed 0 bases from V and 3 bases from J, with 9 bases in between. The CDR3 DNA reads as TGCGCCAGCAGCTTGGCCGGGGGGTACACTGAAGCTTTCTTT. Protein product: CASSLAGGYTEAFF.

The J gene is TRBJ2-6, the V gene TRBV30, with D maybe TRBD2 (6 bases). This CDR3 contains 19 residues. From germline, CDR1 is GTSNPN and CDR2 SVGIG (reference sequence). Trimming took 5 bases from V and 1 from J, leaving 24 bases between them. CDR3 amino acids: CAWRKLRDSLGSGANVLTF. In nucleotides, the CDR3 is TGTGCCTGGCGTAAGCTCCGGGACTCCCTGGGATCTGGGGCCAACGTCCTGACTTTC. Combining the CDR3 with reference TRBV30 and TRBJ2-6 gives the whole variable domain SQTIHQWPATLVQPVGSPLSLECTVEGTSNPNLYWYRQAAGRGLQLLFYSVGIGQISSEVPQNLSASRPQDRQFILSSKKLLLSDSGFYLCAWRKLRDSLGSGANVLTFGAGSRLTVL.

The chain uses TRBV7-8 and TRBJ2-1; D gene unclear. The CDR3 is 16 amino acids. The V and J ends lost 1 base and 0 bases respectively, with 10 bases between them. From germline, CDR1 is SGHVS and CDR2 FQNEAQ. CDR3 loop: CASSLGSTYSYNEQFF. CDR3 coding DNA: TGTGCCAGCAGCTTAGGTTCGACTTACTCCTACAATGAGCAGTTCTTC.

This chain's CDR3 is CASSSGEGELFF. CDR3 nucleotides: TGTGCCAGCAGCTCAGGGGAAGGGGAGCTGTTTTTT. This chain connects TRBV7-9 to TRBJ2-2, with a tentative D call TRBD1 (6 bases). Germline-derived CDR1 and CDR2 are SEHNR and FQNEAQ (reference sequence). The V end lost 4 bases, the J end lost 8 bases, and 8 bases lay between the germline ends. This CDR3 is built from 12 residues.

The rearrangement joins TRBV10-3 to TRBJ1-1; TRBD1 might be the D (6 bases). The V gene's germline CDR1 is ENHRY and CDR2 SYGVKD. Trimming cost V 4 bases and J 6 bases, with 15 bases left between them. This CDR3 is 14 amino acids long. CDR3 in amino acids: CAISGTVGSPEAFF. For the CDR3, the DNA is TGTGCCATCAGTGGGACAGTAGGCTCCCCTGAAGCTTTCTTT.

The chain carries TRBV4-2 and TRBJ2-5; TRBD1 might be the D (5 bases). Trimming pared 4 bases from V and 0 bases from J, leaving 12 bases between. There are 15 residues in the CDR3. Per the germline V gene, CDR1 is LGHNA and CDR2 is YNFKEQ. CDR3 coding DNA: TGTGCCAGCAGCCCTTCTAGGGGTTACCAAGAGACCCAGTACTTC. This translates into CASSPSRGYQETQYF.

This clone has a single count. The chain employs TRBV30 and TRBJ1-2; 9 bases are shared with TRBD1. Germline CDR1 reads GTSNPN; CDR2 reads SVGIG (reference sequence). CDR3 length: 13 amino acids. The trim removed 0 bases at V and 8 bases at J, leaving 4 bases unmatched. The chain's CDR3 is CAWSVTGGLGYTF. The CDR3 DNA is TGTGCCTGGAGTGTAACAGGGGGCTTGGGCTACACCTTC.

The chain joins TRBV7-9 to TRBJ2-3, with 11 bases fitting TRBD2. J lost 5 bases, V lost 3 bases, and 4 bases had no gene match. The CDR3 length is 15 residues. Germline V gives CDR1 SEHNR, CDR2 FQNEAQ (reference sequence). For the CDR3, the DNA is TGTGCCAGCAGCTTCACTAGCGGGGGTGGAGATACGCAGTATTTT. It is translated as CASSFTSGGGDTQYF.

The chain joins TRBV7-2 to TRBJ2-3; 7 bases agree with TRBD2. CDR1 is SGHTA and CDR2 is FQGNSA in the germline V gene. CDR3 length: 16 residues. V was pared by 5 bases and J by 3 bases, with 11 bases of the junction left unmatched. CDR3 coding DNA: TGTGCCAGCAGCAGGTGGGGGGGAGCGGCTACAGATACGCAGTATTTT. Translation: CASSRWGGAATDTQYF.

This chain links TRBV5-1 with TRBJ2-5, with TRBD2 matching 7 bases. With 2 bases clipped from V and 5 bases from J, the junction kept 3 bases outside the gene matches. Germline CDR1 and CDR2: SGHRS and YFSETQ. The CDR3 has 13 amino acids. This CDR3 reads CASSFGGSETQYF. Here the CDR3 DNA reads TGCGCCAGCAGCTTTGGCGGGAGTGAGACCCAGTACTTC.

V usage is TRBV6-5 and J usage is TRBJ2-7; weak D call: TRBD2 (7 bases). Deletions cut 8 bases from V and 7 bases from J, with 21 bases between. The CDR3 loop spans 14 amino acids. Germline CDR1 is MNHEY and CDR2 is SVGAGI. The CDR3 sequence: CASSRGGTVGEQYF. DNA of the CDR3: TGTGCCAGCTCAAGGGGGGGGACCGTGGGGGAGCAGTACTTC.